This T cell receptor (beta chain) derives from a study of shared clonotypes between healthy human individuals. Study results and caveats: The four-donor shared clonotypes exceeded non-shared clonotypes in generation probability, with non-shared ones scoring lower. The authors sampled blood alone, and tissue repertoires likely differ.

This clone was picked up a small number of times. As yet, its antigen is unknown. Participating donors were healthy, HIV-negative adults free of recent acute infections or vaccinations. Each cell subset's genomic DNA was divided evenly among several immunoSEQ plates. Assay: immunoSEQ multiplex PCR; the TCRdb copy retains only in-frame clones and omits some. The table records about 2.4 million clones, 90% to 95% of them present only once. The CDR3 consists of 15 residues. V lost 4 bases and J lost 0, with 12 bases in between. Germline V CDR1 and CDR2: LNHDA, SQIVND (reference sequence). This TCR was sampled from a man aged 18 to 35 in good health. Some clones in this sample may be carry-over from other donors' samples. This rearrangement joins TRBV19 to TRBJ1-1, with D possibly being TRBD1 (6 bases). Sequencing used naive CD4+ T cells from PBMCs. Subset denoted: CD45RA+ positively selected. CDR3 coding DNA: TGTGCCAGTAGTACCACAAGGACAGTGAACACTGAAGCTTTCTTT. Protein sequence: CASSTTRTVNTEAFF.